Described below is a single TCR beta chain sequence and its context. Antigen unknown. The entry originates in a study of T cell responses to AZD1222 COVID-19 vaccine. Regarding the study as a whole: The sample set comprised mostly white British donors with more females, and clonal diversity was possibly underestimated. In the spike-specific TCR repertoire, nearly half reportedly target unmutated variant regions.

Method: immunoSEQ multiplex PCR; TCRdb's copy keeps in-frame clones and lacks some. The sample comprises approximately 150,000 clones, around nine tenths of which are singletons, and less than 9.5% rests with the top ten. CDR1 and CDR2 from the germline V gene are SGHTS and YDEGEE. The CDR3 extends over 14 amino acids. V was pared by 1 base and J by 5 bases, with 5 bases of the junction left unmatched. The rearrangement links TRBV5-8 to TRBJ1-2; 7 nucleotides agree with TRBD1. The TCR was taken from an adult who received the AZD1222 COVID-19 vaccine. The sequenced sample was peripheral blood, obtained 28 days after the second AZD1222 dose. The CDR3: CASSLTGATYGYTF. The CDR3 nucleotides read TGTGCCAGCAGCTTGACAGGGGCGACGTATGGCTACACCTTC.